One TCR beta chain is described in this entry. Its antigen is not identified. The data were obtained in a study of OX40 agonist ivuxolimab in advanced cancers. Study-level background: Under the entry rules, prior anti-PD-1, anti-PD-L1 or anti-CTLA-4 therapy was allowed, and 35% to 40% had some.

The method was immunoSEQ multiplex PCR; TCRdb's version includes in-frame clones alone and lacks a portion of them. Of under 150,000 clones in the sample, under 95% are singletons; the top ten hold approximately 1%. Study-level results: Researchers did not determine the expanded peripheral T cells' antigen specificity. Also present in some nonresponders was a low level of normalized T-cell clonal expansion. Both blood CD4+ and CD8+ T cells showed clonal growth by week 6 at 0.1 to 3.0 mg/kg.

The J segment lost 4 bases and the V segment lost 1 base, leaving 9 bases of the junction unmatched. The length of the CDR3 is 16 residues. Looked up from germline, CDR1 is SGHTA and CDR2 is FQGNSA. The chain is built from TRBV7-2 and TRBJ2-5; 7 nucleotides agree with TRBD2. The source material was CD4+ or CD8+ T cells sorted from blood, sampled in a trial of the OX40 agonist ivuxolimab. The sequence was collected from an adult with an advanced solid tumor such as melanoma, head and neck, liver or kidney cancer. DNA of the CDR3: TGTGCCAGCAGCTTAGTCCCTCTAGCGGTATCAGAGACCCAGTACTTC. Translating it yields CASSLVPLAVSETQYF.